What follows is one TCR beta chain and its context. The antigen remains unidentified. The CDR3 length is 14 residues. The germline CDR1 and CDR2 sequences are MNHNS and SASEGT. V shed 6 bases and J 0 bases; nucleotides not matched to a gene: 4. These data belong to a study of T cells in narcolepsy. Overall study context: Donors had narcolepsy type 1 or type 2, or were healthy controls.

Profiled with immunoSEQ multiplex PCR; TCRdb holds only in-frame clones, not every one. The data contain about 20,000 clones, 75% to 90% of them seen just once; the ten biggest clones take up 1.5% to 2%. Broader study findings: Healthy controls reportedly lacked the autoreactive clonotypes serially found in patients' blood. Some memory CD4+ repertoires had no autoreactive clone sequences.

This receptor was obtained from a human donor in good health. V gene TRBV6-1 combines with J gene TRBJ1-1, with TRBD1 identical over 7 bases. The specimen was memory (CD45RA-) CD4+ T cells from blood. The CDR3 loop is CASSRQGMNTEAFF. The CDR3 DNA follows: TGTGCCAGCAGCCGACAGGGAATGAACACTGAAGCTTTCTTT.